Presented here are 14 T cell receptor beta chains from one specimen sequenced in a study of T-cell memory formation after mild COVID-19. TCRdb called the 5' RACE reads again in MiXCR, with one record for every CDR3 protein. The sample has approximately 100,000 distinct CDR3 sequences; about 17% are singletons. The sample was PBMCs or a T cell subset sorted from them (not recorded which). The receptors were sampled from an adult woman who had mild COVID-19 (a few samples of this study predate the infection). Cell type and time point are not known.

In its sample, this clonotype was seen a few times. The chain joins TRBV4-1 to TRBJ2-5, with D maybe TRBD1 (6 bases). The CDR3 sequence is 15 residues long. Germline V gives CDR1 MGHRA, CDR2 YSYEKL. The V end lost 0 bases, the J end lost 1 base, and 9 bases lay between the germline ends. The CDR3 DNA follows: TGCGCCAGCAGCCAAGAGGTCAGGGGCCAAGAGACCCAGTACTTC. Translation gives CASSQEVRGQETQYF.

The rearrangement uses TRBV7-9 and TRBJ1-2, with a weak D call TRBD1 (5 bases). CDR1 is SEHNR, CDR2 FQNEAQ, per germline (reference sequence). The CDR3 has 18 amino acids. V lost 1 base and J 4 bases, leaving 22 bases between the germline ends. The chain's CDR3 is CASSLGRGPAGVGYGYTF. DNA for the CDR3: TGTGCCAGCAGCTTAGGCCGGGGACCCGCGGGAGTCGGCTATGGCTACACCTTC.

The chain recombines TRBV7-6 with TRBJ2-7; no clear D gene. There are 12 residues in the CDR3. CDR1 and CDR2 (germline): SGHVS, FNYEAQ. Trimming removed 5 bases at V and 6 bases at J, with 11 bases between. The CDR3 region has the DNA TGTGCCAGCAGCCCCGGAAGGGTCGAGCAGTACTTC. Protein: CASSPGRVEQYF. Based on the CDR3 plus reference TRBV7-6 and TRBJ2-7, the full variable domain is GAGVSQSPRYKVTKRGQDVALRCDPISGHVSLYWYRQALGQGPEFLTYFNYEAQQDKSGLPNDRFSAERPEGSISTLTIQRTEQRDSAMYRCASSPGRVEQYFGPGTRLTVT.

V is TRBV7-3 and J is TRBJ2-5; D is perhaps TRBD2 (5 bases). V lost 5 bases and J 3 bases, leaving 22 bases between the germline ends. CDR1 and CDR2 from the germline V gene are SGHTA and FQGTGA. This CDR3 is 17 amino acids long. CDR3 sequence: CASSPHSTLSGKETQYF. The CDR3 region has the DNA TGTGCCAGCAGCCCCCATTCCACCTTATCCGGGAAAGAGACCCAGTACTTC. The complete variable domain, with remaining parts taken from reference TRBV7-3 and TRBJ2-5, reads GAGVSQTPSNKVTEKGKYVELRCDPISGHTALYWYRQSLGQGPEFLIYFQGTGAADDSGLPNDRFFAVRPEGSVSTLKIQRTERGDSAVYLCASSPHSTLSGKETQYFGPGTRLLVL.

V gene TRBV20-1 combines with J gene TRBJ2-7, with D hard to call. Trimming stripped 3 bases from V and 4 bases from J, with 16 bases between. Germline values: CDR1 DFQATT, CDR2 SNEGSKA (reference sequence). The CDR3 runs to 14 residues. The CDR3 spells CSARTSPPGYEQYF. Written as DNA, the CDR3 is TGCAGTGCTAGGACTTCTCCGCCTGGATACGAGCAGTACTTC.

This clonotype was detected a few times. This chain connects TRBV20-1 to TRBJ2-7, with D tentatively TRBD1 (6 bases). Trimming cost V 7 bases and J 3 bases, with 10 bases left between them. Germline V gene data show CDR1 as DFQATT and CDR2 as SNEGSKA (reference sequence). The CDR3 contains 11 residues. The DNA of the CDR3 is TGCAGTGTCCTACAGGGCTACGAGCAGTACTTC. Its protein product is CSVLQGYEQYF.

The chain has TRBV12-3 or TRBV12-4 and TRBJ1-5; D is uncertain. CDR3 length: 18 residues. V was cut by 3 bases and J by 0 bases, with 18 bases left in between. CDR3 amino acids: CASSFIADLQYSNQPQHF. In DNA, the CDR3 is TGTGCCAGCAGTTTTATCGCGGACCTTCAATATAGCAATCAGCCCCAGCATTTT.

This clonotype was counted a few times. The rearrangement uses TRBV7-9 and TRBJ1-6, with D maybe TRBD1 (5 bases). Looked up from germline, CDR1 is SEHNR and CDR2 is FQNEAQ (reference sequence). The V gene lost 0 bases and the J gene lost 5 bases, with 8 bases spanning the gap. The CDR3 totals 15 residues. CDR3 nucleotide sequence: TGTGCCAGCAGCTTAGCACAGGTTGATAATTCACCCCTCCACTTT. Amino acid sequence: CASSLAQVDNSPLHF. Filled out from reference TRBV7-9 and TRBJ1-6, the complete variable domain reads DTGVSQNPRHKITKRGQNVTFRCDPISEHNRLYWYRQTLGQGPEFLTYFQNEAQLEKSRLLSDRFSAERPKGSFSTLEIQRTEQGDSAMYLCASSLAQVDNSPLHFGNGTRLTVT.

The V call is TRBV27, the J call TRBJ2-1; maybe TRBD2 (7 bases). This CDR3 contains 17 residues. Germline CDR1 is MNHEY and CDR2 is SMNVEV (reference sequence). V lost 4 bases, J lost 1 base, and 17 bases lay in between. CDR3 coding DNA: TGTGCCAGCAGTTCTGGGGGCGGGAGCTATTCCTACAATGAGCAGTTCTTC. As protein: CASSSGGGSYSYNEQFF.

CDR3 in amino acids: CASRYGEGEQYF. The CDR3 bases are TGTGCCAGCAGATACGGGGAGGGCGAGCAGTACTTC. This chain connects TRBV6-6 to TRBJ2-7; 7 nucleotides agree with TRBD2. The CDR3 totals 12 residues. V trimming: 6 bases; J trimming: 6 bases; junction bases outside the gene matches: 5. Germline assignment: CDR1 MNHNY and CDR2 SVGAGI (reference sequence).

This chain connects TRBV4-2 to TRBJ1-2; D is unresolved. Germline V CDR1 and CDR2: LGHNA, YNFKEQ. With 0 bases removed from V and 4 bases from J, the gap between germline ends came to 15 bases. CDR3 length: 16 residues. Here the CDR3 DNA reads TGTGCCAGCAGCCAAGACCTAGACACCTACGGCTATGGCTACACCTTC. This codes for CASSQDLDTYGYGYTF.

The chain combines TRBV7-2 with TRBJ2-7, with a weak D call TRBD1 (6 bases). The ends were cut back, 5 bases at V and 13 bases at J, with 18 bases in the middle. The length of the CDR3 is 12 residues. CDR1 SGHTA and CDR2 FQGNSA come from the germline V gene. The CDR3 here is CASSQTGGVTYF. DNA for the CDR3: TGTGCCAGCAGCCAGACAGGTGGGGTTACTTACTTC. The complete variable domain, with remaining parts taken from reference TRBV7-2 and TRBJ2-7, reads GAGVSQSPSNKVTEKGKDVELRCDPISGHTALYWYRQSLGQGLEFLIYFQGNSAPDKSGLPSDRFSAERTGGSVSTLTIQRTQQEDSAVYLCASSQTGGVTYFGPGTRLTVT.

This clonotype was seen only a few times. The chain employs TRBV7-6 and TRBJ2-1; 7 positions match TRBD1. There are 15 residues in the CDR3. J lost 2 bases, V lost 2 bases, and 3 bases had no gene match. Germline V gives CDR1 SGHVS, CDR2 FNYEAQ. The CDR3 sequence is CASSLLQGPYNEQFF. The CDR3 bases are TGTGCCAGCAGCTTATTACAGGGGCCCTACAATGAGCAGTTCTTC.

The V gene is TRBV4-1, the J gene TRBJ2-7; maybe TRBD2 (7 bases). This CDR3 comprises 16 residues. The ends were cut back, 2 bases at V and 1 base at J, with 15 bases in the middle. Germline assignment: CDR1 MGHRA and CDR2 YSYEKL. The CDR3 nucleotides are TGCGCCAGCAGCCAAAGGGACACTAGCGATTCCTACGAGCAGTACTTC. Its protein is CASSQRDTSDSYEQYF.